This paragraph covers one T cell receptor (beta chain) sequence. This entry belongs to a study of blood T cell repertoires in COVID-19. The overall study: PBMCs, B-cell-depleted T cells, or T cells provided the cDNA or gDNA that made up the material.

This CDR3 has 13 amino acids. In germline, CDR1 is SNHLY, CDR2 FYNNEI. Trimming took off 6 bases at V and 3 bases at J, with 11 bases between the two ends. Libraries were prepared by immunoSEQ multiplex PCR; TCRdb keeps only in-frame clonotypes and omits some of them. This table holds 250,000 to 300,000 clones, 70% to 90% found once. This TCR derives from a woman aged 55-75 years with acute or convalescent COVID-19. The sample was peripheral blood. This chain links TRBV2 with TRBJ1-2; D is unresolved. The CDR3 DNA follows: TGTGCCAGCAGCACGAGCTCGGACTATGGCTACACCTTC. Protein sequence: CASSTSSDYGYTF. The full variable domain, its missing parts supplied by reference TRBV2 and TRBJ1-2, is EPEVTQTPSHQVTQMGQEVILRCVPISNHLYFYWYRQILGQKVEFLVSFYNNEISEKSEIFDDQFSVERPDGSNFTLKIRSTKLEDSAMYFCASSTSSDYGYTFGSGTRLTVV.